These 26 T cell receptor beta chains were all obtained from the same sample, sequenced in a study of molecular identifiers for immune sequencing clone quantification (dated by TCRdb to between 2017 and 2018). Receptor amplification or capture employed PCR. The run used a NextSeq 500. The public reads were reprocessed in TCRdb via fastp at Q25 and MiXCR, keeping in-frame beta chains. Identical CDR3 protein sequences are pooled into one entry, listed with their most common genes and DNA. This sample comprises roughly 100,000 distinct CDR3 sequences, under 40% of them detected only once. The top ten clonotypes cover roughly 9.3% of the sample. Sequenced input: naive CD8+ T cells from blood, with Jurkat cell RNA spiked in. The intended sense of this specimen's cell subset or site label: FACS-sorted CD8+CD4-CCR7+CD45RA+ naive T cells. The source of these receptors is a human donor in good health. Some libraries in this study had Jurkat cell RNA spiked in.

The CDR3 here is CASSHSTSTDTQYF. CDR3 DNA sequence: TGCGCCAGCAGCCATAGTACTAGCACAGATACGCAGTATTTT. The chain recombines TRBV4-1 with TRBJ2-3; D is ambiguous. The CDR3 is 14 residues long. V was cut by 3 bases and J by 0 bases, with 7 bases left in between. Germline loops: CDR1 MGHRA, CDR2 YSYEKL.

The rearrangement links TRBV28 to TRBJ2-7; 8 bases are shared with TRBD1. The germline CDR1 and CDR2 sequences are MDHEN and SYDVKM. The V and J ends lost 1 base and 4 bases, in that order; junction bases with no gene match: 6. The CDR3 runs 15 residues. In nucleotides, the CDR3 is TGTGCCAGCAGTTTATCCGGCAGGGGGCTATACGAGCAGTACTTC. This sequence encodes CASSLSGRGLYEQYF.

For this clonotype: Because it lacks the conserved phenylalanine or tryptophan at the end, this CDR3 is likely a read error. V is TRBV5-1 and J is TRBJ2-1; D might be TRBD2 (7 bases). Germline assignment: CDR1 SGHRS and CDR2 YFSETQ. Trimming stripped 4 bases from V and 6 bases from J, with 14 bases between. The CDR3 is 14 residues long. The CDR3 bases are TGCGCCAGCAGCAGCGGGGCAGGGGTCAATGAGCAGTTCTTA. This translates into CASSSGAGVNEQFL.

The chain combines TRBV6-1 with TRBJ2-2, with D hard to call. The ends were cut back, 8 bases at V and 10 bases at J, with 14 bases in the middle. The CDR3 spans 12 residues. CDR1 is MNHNS and CDR2 is SASEGT in the germline V gene. This CDR3 is CASLRPVEELFF. The DNA for the CDR3 is TGTGCCAGCCTACGGCCGGTGGAGGAGCTGTTTTTT.

The table lists this clonotype with a count of one. A much more abundant neighbour one base away suggests this may be a read error. The V gene is TRBV7-2, the J gene TRBJ1-1; D is perhaps TRBD1 (5 bases). Germline V CDR1 and CDR2: SGHTA, FQGNSA. This CDR3 spans 13 amino acids. V was shortened by 4 bases and J by 6 bases, with 12 bases between the two germline ends. CDR3 DNA sequence: TGTGCCAGCAGCTCCCTGACAGTGTCTGAAGCTTTCTTT. Protein product: CASSSLTVSEAFF.

This clonotype was found many times. J is TRBJ2-3 and V is TRBV6-5; 9 bases are shared with TRBD2. CDR1 MNHEY and CDR2 SVGAGI come from the germline V gene. V dropped 0 bases and J dropped 2; count of bases not matched to a gene: 6. The CDR3 covers 17 residues. The CDR3 reads CASSYSVLAGTTDTQYF. The CDR3 DNA reads TGTGCCAGCAGTTACTCGGTGCTAGCGGGGACCACAGATACGCAGTATTTT.

This clonotype occurred many times. The chain is built from TRBV29-1 and TRBJ1-5; maybe TRBD1 (5 bases). With 4 bases removed from V and 3 bases from J, the gap between germline ends came to 10 bases. Germline CDR1 SQVTM, CDR2 ANQGSEA. The CDR3 covers 13 residues. CDR3 bases: TGCAGCGTTGTGCCGGGGGACAATCAGCCCCAGCATTTT. Protein sequence: CSVVPGDNQPQHF.

This clonotype has more than one count but fewer than ten. The V call is TRBV4-3, the J call TRBJ2-7; weak D call: TRBD1 (5 bases). Germline CDR1 and CDR2: LGHNA and YSLEER. CDR3 size: 14 residues. With 0 bases removed from V and 6 bases from J, the gap between germline ends came to 12 bases. The CDR3 coding sequence is TGCGCCAGCAGCCAAGATGAAGGGGCTGGCGAGCAGTACTTC. Its translation: CASSQDEGAGEQYF.

This chain connects TRBV5-4 to TRBJ2-7, with D possibly being TRBD2 (5 bases). The V and J ends lost 3 bases and 7 bases respectively, with 11 bases between them. The CDR3 is made up of 12 amino acids. Germline CDR1 and CDR2: SGHNT and YYREEE (reference sequence). CDR3 region: CASSWGSGEQYF. In DNA form, the CDR3 reads TGTGCCAGCAGCTGGGGTTCGGGGGAGCAGTACTTC.

For this clonotype: Given a much more abundant clone one base away, this may be a read error. This chain links TRBV19 with TRBJ2-3, with D maybe TRBD2 (5 bases). The V and J ends lost 4 bases and 1 base respectively, with 9 bases between them. Germline CDR1 LNHDA, CDR2 SQIVND (reference sequence). The CDR3 totals 14 residues. CDR3 in amino acids: CASSTLLGTDTQYF. The CDR3, as DNA: TGTGCCAGTAGTACACTACTAGGCACAGATACGCAGTATTTT.

This sequence joins TRBV28 and TRBJ2-3, with TRBD1 identical over 7 bases. The CDR3 length is 15 residues. Germline lookup yields CDR1 MDHEN and CDR2 SYDVKM. The trim removed 5 bases at V and 0 bases at J, leaving 5 bases unmatched. The CDR3 sequence: CASSGGQTSTDTQYF. CDR3 DNA sequence: TGTGCCAGCAGTGGGGGACAGACTAGCACAGATACGCAGTATTTT.

The CDR3 spells CATSRDSFSTGELFF. DNA for the CDR3: TGTGCCACCAGCAGAGATTCTTTCTCCACCGGGGAGCTGTTTTTT. The J gene is TRBJ2-2, the V gene TRBV15; D is uncertain. The CDR3 consists of 15 residues. The germline V gene has CDR1 LNHNV and CDR2 YYDKDF (reference sequence). V was clipped by 0 bases and J by 4 bases, with 9 bases between them.

This clonotype occurred many times. The chain recombines TRBV28 with TRBJ1-5, with D perhaps TRBD1 (6 bases). This CDR3 has 14 amino acids. V was pared by 7 bases and J by 7 bases, with 17 bases between. Germline values: CDR1 MDHEN, CDR2 SYDVKM. The CDR3 spells CASTGEGGGQPQHF. The CDR3 DNA is TGTGCCAGCACAGGGGAGGGGGGCGGGCAGCCCCAGCATTTT.

The chain couples TRBV5-6 to TRBJ2-2, with a tentative D call TRBD2 (6 bases). Germline-derived CDR1 and CDR2 are SGHDT and YYEEEE. The CDR3 totals 14 residues. Trimming cost V 2 bases and J 6 bases, with 11 bases left between them. Here the CDR3 reads CASSFGTWAGELFF. CDR3 sequence (DNA): TGTGCCAGCAGCTTCGGGACTTGGGCCGGGGAGCTGTTTTTT.

This clonotype was seen a few times. A much larger clone differs from this one at a single base, so this may be a read error. The CDR3 nucleotides read TGTGCCATCAGCACCCTGAGTGAGCAGATCTTC. The encoded protein is CAISTLSEQIF. The rearrangement links TRBV10-3 to TRBJ2-1; D unclear. The CDR3 sequence is 11 residues long. Germline V gives CDR1 ENHRY, CDR2 SYGVKD.

This clonotype was counted between two and nine times. The chain links TRBV14 to TRBJ2-2; D call uncertain. The CDR3 runs 14 residues. Germline loops: CDR1 SGHDN, CDR2 FVKESK. Trimming stripped 0 bases from V and 6 bases from J, with 8 bases between. CDR3 in amino acids: CASSQEIPAGELFF. DNA for the CDR3: TGTGCCAGCAGCCAAGAAATCCCCGCCGGGGAGCTGTTTTTT. Full variable domain (outside the CDR3, taken from reference TRBV14 and TRBJ2-2): EAGVTQFPSHSVIEKGQTVTLRCDPISGHDNLYWYRRVMGKEIKFLLHFVKESKQDESGMPNNRFLAERTGGTYSTLKVQPAELEDSGVYFCASSQEIPAGELFFGEGSRLTVL.

The chain joins TRBV2 to TRBJ1-2; D unresolved. The V end lost 1 base, the J end lost 5 bases, and 11 bases lay between the germline ends. This CDR3 has 14 amino acids. Germline V CDR1 and CDR2: SNHLY, FYNNEI. The CDR3 loop is CASSEVPSRYGYTF. In DNA form, the CDR3 reads TGTGCCAGCAGTGAAGTCCCCAGCCGTTATGGCTACACCTTC.

J is TRBJ2-7 and V is TRBV6-5; D possibly corresponds to TRBD1 (6 bases). V lost 4 bases and J 3 bases, leaving 19 bases between the germline ends. Germline V gene data show CDR1 as MNHEY and CDR2 as SVGAGI. The CDR3 length is 16 residues. CDR3 sequence: CASSWMTGATHYEQYF. The CDR3 DNA follows: TGTGCCAGCAGTTGGATGACAGGCGCTACACACTACGAGCAGTACTTC.

This clonotype was observed a handful of times. The chain couples TRBV9 to TRBJ2-2, with D unresolved. Trimming shortened V by 3 bases and J by 2 bases, and 5 bases separated the two germline ends. Germline values: CDR1 SGDLS, CDR2 YYNGEE. This CDR3 is built from 13 residues. DNA of the CDR3: TGTGCCAGCAGCGCCGCAAACACCGGGGAGCTGTTTTTT. Translating gives CASSAANTGELFF.

This clonotype was picked up many times. J is TRBJ2-4 and V is TRBV7-9; D is undetermined. Trimming left V 5 bases short and J 5 bases short, with 16 bases between. Germline lookup yields CDR1 SEHNR and CDR2 FQNEAQ (reference sequence). This CDR3 has 15 residues. The CDR3 loop reads CASSPLVLVENIQYF. The CDR3 nucleotides read TGTGCCAGCAGCCCTCTGGTCCTGGTTGAAAACATTCAGTACTTC.

The rearrangement joins TRBV12-3 or TRBV12-4 to TRBJ2-3, with TRBD2 as a possible D gene (6 bases). This CDR3 comprises 15 residues. The germline V and J ends were trimmed by 5 bases and 5 bases, with 17 bases remaining between them. The CDR3 region is CASSALVGGIDTQYF. The CDR3 nucleotides are TGTGCCAGCAGTGCACTAGTGGGGGGAATAGATACGCAGTATTTT.

Many counts were recorded for this clonotype. The J gene is TRBJ2-2, the V gene TRBV5-1; D is unclear. Germline V lookup: CDR1 SGHRS, CDR2 YFSETQ. CDR3 length: 13 amino acids. V was shortened by 0 bases and J by 7 bases, with 7 bases between the two germline ends. CDR3: CASSLVVYGELFF. The DNA of the CDR3 is TGCGCCAGCAGCTTGGTGGTTTACGGGGAGCTGTTTTTT.

This clonotype was detected many times. This sequence joins TRBV4-2 and TRBJ1-5; D is perhaps TRBD1 (6 bases). The CDR3 has 16 residues. CDR1 and CDR2 from the germline V gene are LGHNA and YNFKEQ. The V gene lost 0 bases and the J gene lost 4 bases, with 13 bases spanning the gap. Written as DNA, the CDR3 is TGTGCCAGCAGCCAAGAGCCGACAGGTCTAAATCAGCCCCAGCATTTT. It yields the protein CASSQEPTGLNQPQHF.

This clonotype was counted ten times or more. The chain uses TRBV9 and TRBJ1-1, with D possibly being TRBD1 (5 bases). V gave up 2 bases and J gave up 2 bases, with 10 bases separating them. From germline, CDR1 is SGDLS and CDR2 YYNGEE. CDR3 size: 14 residues. The CDR3 DNA sequence: TGTGCCAGCAGCGTTGGGGGTTCCAACACTGAAGCTTTCTTT. It codes for CASSVGGSNTEAFF.

This clonotype occurred a few times. The CDR3 nucleotides read TGTGCCAGCAGTACTCCTTACGGACAGGGGGAAGAGACCCAGTACTTC. Translated, it gives CASSTPYGQGEETQYF. The chain employs TRBV6-2 or TRBV6-3 and TRBJ2-5, with TRBD1 matching over 10 bases. Losses at the gene ends were 5 bases for V and 3 bases for J; bases not matched to a gene: 9. Per germline, CDR1 MNHEY and CDR2 SVGEGT. This CDR3 spans 16 amino acids.

This clonotype showed up just a few times. The V gene is TRBV20-1, the J gene TRBJ2-3; 8 bases are a match to TRBD1. The CDR3 contains 15 residues. Germline trimming cut 4 bases from V and 4 bases from J; bases unmatched to any gene: 10. Germline assignment: CDR1 DFQATT and CDR2 SNEGSKA (reference sequence). The CDR3: CSAKADREEADTQYF. CDR3 bases: TGCAGTGCTAAAGCGGACAGGGAGGAGGCAGATACGCAGTATTTT.